This T cell receptor (beta chain) was identified during a study of cytomegalovirus exposure and HLA in healthy donors. Study-level points and caveats: In presence/absence analyses, roughly uniform sequencing depth across donors was assumed. In a later analysis, HLA-associated beta chains showed higher expansion and lower generation probabilities than comparable chains. A few V segments could not be told apart, such as TRBV6-2 and TRBV6-3, and were left out.

The CDR3 totals 16 residues. V lost 4 bases and J lost 4; bases outside the gene matches: 8. Per the germline V gene, CDR1 is SGHTA and CDR2 is FQGNSA. As for this clone: No antigen is known for it.

The PCR had 60 Vbeta and 13 Jbeta primers. The method was immunoSEQ multiplex PCR; TCRdb's version includes in-frame clones alone and lacks a portion of them. The repertoire holds about 160,000 clones, with roughly 82% as singletons. This chain links TRBV7-2 with TRBJ2-4, with 9 bases identical to TRBD1. Sequencing was done on a sample of PBMCs. This clonotype was sampled from a man over 45 in good health and CMV-seropositive. The CDR3 loop reads CASSSTGQGSKNIQYF. The CDR3 DNA reads as TGTGCCAGCAGCTCCACGGGACAGGGCTCGAAAAACATTCAGTACTTC.